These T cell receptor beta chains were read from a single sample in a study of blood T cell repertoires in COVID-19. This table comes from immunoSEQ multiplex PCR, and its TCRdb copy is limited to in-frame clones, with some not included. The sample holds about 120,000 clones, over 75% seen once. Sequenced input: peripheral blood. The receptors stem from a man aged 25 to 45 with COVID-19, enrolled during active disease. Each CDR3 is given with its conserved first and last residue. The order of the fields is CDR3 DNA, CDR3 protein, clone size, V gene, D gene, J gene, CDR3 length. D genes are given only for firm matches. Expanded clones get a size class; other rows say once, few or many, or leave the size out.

DNA: TGTGCCAGCAGCTTAGCGGCTAGCGGGGCCCACTACGAGCAGTACTTC; CDR3: CASSLAASGAHYEQYF; size: -; V: TRBV7-2; D: TRBD2; J: TRBJ2-7; length: 16
DNA: TGTGCCATCAGTCTCGGACAGGCCTACGAGCAGTACTTC; CDR3: CAISLGQAYEQYF; size: -; V: TRBV10-3; D: TRBD1; J: TRBJ2-7; length: 13
DNA: TGTGCCAGCAGCCTGGTACGGGAGGGCCAGTTCTTC; CDR3: CASSLVREGQFF; size: -; V: TRBV28; D: TRBD2; J: TRBJ2-1; length: 12
DNA: TGTGCCAGCAGGCTCTCTCGGGAAGAGACCCAGTACTTC; CDR3: CASRLSREETQYF; size: -; V: TRBV2; D: -; J: TRBJ2-5; length: 13
DNA: TGTGCCAGCAGTTTATCGGGACAGGGGGCAATAGATACGCAGTATTTT; CDR3: CASSLSGQGAIDTQYF; size: -; V: TRBV27; D: TRBD1; J: TRBJ2-3; length: 16
DNA: TGTGCCAGCAGCGGAGGTTATAATTCACCCCTCCACTTT; CDR3: CASSGGYNSPLHF; size: -; V: TRBV6-5; D: -; J: TRBJ1-6; length: 13
DNA: TGTGCCAGCAGCCAAGGACTAGCACCTAGCACAGATACGCAGTATTTT; CDR3: CASSQGLAPSTDTQYF; size: -; V: TRBV11-3; D: TRBD2; J: TRBJ2-3; length: 16
DNA: TGTGCCAGCAGACCGGGACAGGGCCCATACAATGAGCAGTTCTTC; CDR3: CASRPGQGPYNEQFF; size: -; V: TRBV28; D: TRBD1; J: TRBJ2-1; length: 15
DNA: TGTGCCAGCAGCCGGCTAGTGGGTGGTGAGCAGTTCTTC; CDR3: CASSRLVGGEQFF; size: -; V: TRBV5-6; D: -; J: TRBJ2-1; length: 13
DNA: TGTGCCAGCAGTTTGGGGTCTAGCGGGAGGGCCGCGGAGACCCAGTACTTC; CDR3: CASSLGSSGRAAETQYF; size: -; V: TRBV27; D: TRBD2; J: TRBJ2-5; length: 17
DNA: TGTGCCAGCAGCTCCGGGACATCGAAGAGTAATGAAAAACTGTTTTTT; CDR3: CASSSGTSKSNEKLFF; size: once; V: TRBV11-1; D: -; J: TRBJ1-4; length: 16
DNA: TGCGCCAGCAGCCGCGGGGGCAATCTCCACTATGGCTACACCTTC; CDR3: CASSRGGNLHYGYTF; size: few; V: TRBV4-1; D: -; J: TRBJ1-2; length: 15
DNA: TGTGCCAGCAGCCCCGGTATACAGGGGTCTGGCTACACCTTC; CDR3: CASSPGIQGSGYTF; size: -; V: TRBV7-6; D: TRBD1; J: TRBJ1-2; length: 14
DNA: TGTGCCAGCAGTTCGGACAGGGGGTACGAGCAGTACTTC; CDR3: CASSSDRGYEQYF; size: -; V: TRBV6-5; D: TRBD1; J: TRBJ2-7; length: 13
DNA: TGTGCCAGCAGCTTAGGCGCGATCACTGAAGCTTTCTTT; CDR3: CASSLGAITEAFF; size: few; V: TRBV11-2; D: -; J: TRBJ1-1; length: 13
DNA: TGTGCCAGCAGTTCACTAGTTTTCACCGGGGAGCTGTTTTTT; CDR3: CASSSLVFTGELFF; size: -; V: TRBV28; D: -; J: TRBJ2-2; length: 14
DNA: TGTGCCAGCAGCTTAGGAGTGGACAGCATAGTGAACACTGAAGCTTTCTTT; CDR3: CASSLGVDSIVNTEAFF; size: -; V: TRBV11-2; D: -; J: TRBJ1-1; length: 17
DNA: TGTGCAAGTCGCTTAGATCTATCTGTAGCGGGACAGGGACCCTACGAGCAGTACTTC; CDR3: CASRLDLSVAGQGPYEQYF; size: -; V: TRBV12-2; D: -; J: TRBJ2-7; length: 19
DNA: TGTGCCAGCAAGGGGGCTAGCCTTAACGAGCAGTACTTC; CDR3: CASKGASLNEQYF; size: -; V: TRBV6-6; D: TRBD1; J: TRBJ2-7; length: 13
DNA: TGTGCCTGGAGTGCGGGACAGGGAGAGGGCTACACCTTC; CDR3: CAWSAGQGEGYTF; size: -; V: TRBV30; D: TRBD1; J: TRBJ1-2; length: 13
DNA: TGTGCCAGCAGCCTAACAGGGTCCTACGAGCAGTACTTC; CDR3: CASSLTGSYEQYF; size: -; V: TRBV5-4; D: -; J: TRBJ2-7; length: 13
DNA: TGCGCCAGCAGCCCATGGACAGGATCCTACGAGCAGTACTTC; CDR3: CASSPWTGSYEQYF; size: -; V: TRBV5-1; D: TRBD1; J: TRBJ2-7; length: 14
DNA: TGTGCCAGTAGTATACCCGACAGGTCCTATGGCTACACCTTC; CDR3: CASSIPDRSYGYTF; size: once; V: TRBV19; D: -; J: TRBJ1-2; length: 14
DNA: TGTGCCAGCAGTCCTTCCGGGACAGGGGCTCTATATGGCTACACCTTC; CDR3: CASSPSGTGALYGYTF; size: -; V: TRBV6-4; D: TRBD1; J: TRBJ1-2; length: 16
DNA: TGTGCCAGTAGCAATTCGGGGTTGGGGAATCAGCCCCAGCATTTT; CDR3: CASSNSGLGNQPQHF; size: once; V: TRBV19; D: -; J: TRBJ1-5; length: 15
DNA: TGCGCCACCTCGAGAGGTGAACAGGGGGAACAATCGAATGGCTACACCTTC; CDR3: CATSRGEQGEQSNGYTF; size: -; V: TRBV10-2; D: TRBD1; J: TRBJ1-2; length: 17
DNA: TGCAGTGCTAGTCCACTCTTCGTCTATGGCTACACCTTC; CDR3: CSASPLFVYGYTF; size: -; V: TRBV20-1; D: -; J: TRBJ1-2; length: 13
DNA: TGTGCCAGCAGTCCCCCGACTAGGAATGAGCAGTTCTTC; CDR3: CASSPPTRNEQFF; size: once; V: TRBV6-5; D: -; J: TRBJ2-1; length: 13
DNA: TGTGCCAGCAGGGCGGGCGTCAGGAGTGGCTACACCTTC; CDR3: CASRAGVRSGYTF; size: -; V: TRBV28; D: -; J: TRBJ1-2; length: 13
DNA: TGTGCCAGCAGCGCCCTCCGCGGTTTCTTATCACCCCTCCACTTT; CDR3: CASSALRGFLSPLHF; size: -; V: TRBV11-2; D: -; J: TRBJ1-6; length: 15
DNA: TGCGCCAGCAGCGGGGGACTAGCGGGAGGAGGCGGGGAGCTGTTTTTT; CDR3: CASSGGLAGGGGELFF; size: -; V: TRBV5-1; D: TRBD2; J: TRBJ2-2; length: 16